The 31 T cell receptor beta chains presented below share a single source sample, sequenced in a study of sequential checkpoint blockade in melanoma. The treatment was: randomized to nivolumab then ipilimumab (arm A) or the reverse (arm B). Only in-frame clones appear in the TCRdb table, and some are missing; sequencing was by immunoSEQ multiplex PCR. In the table there are roughly 23,000 clones, 75% to 90% of which are singletons. The sample consisted of CD8+ T cells sorted from blood (inferred from file names), taken from a patient given nivolumab and ipilimumab in sequence. These receptors all stem from a human donor with melanoma.

The chain uses TRBV11-2 and TRBJ2-5; D is perhaps TRBD2 (6 bases). The CDR3 contains 14 residues. Germline V gene data show CDR1 as SGHAT and CDR2 as FQNNGV. V shed 1 base and J shed 3 bases, with 9 bases lying between them. The CDR3 DNA reads TGTGCCAGCAGCTTAGGCGGAGGGAAAGAGACCCAGTACTTC. This encodes CASSLGGGKETQYF.

The genes are TRBV2 and TRBJ1-2; the D is unclear. This CDR3 contains 13 residues. Germline V gives CDR1 SNHLY, CDR2 FYNNEI. V shed 0 bases and J shed 4 bases, with 6 bases lying between them. DNA for the CDR3: TGTGCCAGCAGTGAAGCGCTCAGCTATGGCTACACCTTC. This encodes CASSEALSYGYTF.

V and J are TRBV9 and TRBJ2-5, with 7 positions matching TRBD2. Germline loops: CDR1 SGDLS, CDR2 YYNGEE. J lost 3 bases, V lost 3 bases, and 8 bases had no gene match. The CDR3 has 15 residues. CDR3 amino acids: CASSAGGGWKETQYF. The CDR3 region has the DNA TGTGCCAGCAGCGCGGGGGGTGGGTGGAAAGAGACCCAGTACTTC.

The chain has TRBV20-1 and TRBJ2-7, with a possible D match to TRBD2 (6 bases). The germline V gene encodes CDR1 DFQATT and CDR2 SNEGSKA (reference sequence). The CDR3 has 11 amino acids. The V end was cut by 5 bases, the J end by 5 bases, with 10 bases between. The CDR3 sequence: CSALEGNEQYF. Written as DNA, the CDR3 is TGCAGTGCTTTGGAGGGGAACGAGCAGTACTTC.

The chain employs TRBV4-1 and TRBJ2-2; 9 nucleotides align to TRBD2. J gave up 5 bases and V 4 bases, and 5 bases lay outside the gene matches. The CDR3 runs 15 residues. CDR1 and CDR2 from the germline V gene are MGHRA and YSYEKL. The CDR3 bases are TGCGCCAGCAGCCGAGCGGGAGGCCGGACCGGGGAGCTGTTTTTT. This sequence encodes CASSRAGGRTGELFF.

This chain uses TRBV10-1 with TRBJ2-1; 9 bases map to TRBD1. Germline CDR1 is WNHNN and CDR2 is SYGVQD (reference sequence). V shed 6 bases and J 0 bases; nucleotides not matched to a gene: 6. This CDR3 has 16 amino acids. Here the CDR3 DNA reads TGCGCCAGCAGCGGAGGACAGGGGAGCTCCTACAATGAGCAGTTCTTC. Amino acids: CASSGGQGSSYNEQFF.

This rearrangement joins TRBV6-6 to TRBJ1-1; possible D gene TRBD1, 6 bases. Germline CDR1 is MNHNY and CDR2 is SVGAGI (reference sequence). This CDR3 region has 14 residues. V lost 0 bases to trimming and J lost 11 bases, with 16 bases between them. In DNA, the CDR3 is TGTGCCAGCAGTTACTCGAACGTGGGGCAGGGGGCTTTCTTT. This encodes CASSYSNVGQGAFF.

This chain links TRBV2 with TRBJ2-3; possibly TRBD2 for D (6 bases). The CDR3 runs to 14 residues. The germline V and J ends were trimmed by 6 bases and 2 bases, with 12 bases remaining between them. CDR1 is SNHLY, CDR2 FYNNEI, per germline. CDR3 coding DNA: TGTGCCAGCAGCCGGGACTGGACCACAGATACGCAGTATTTT. This sequence encodes CASSRDWTTDTQYF.

The rearrangement links TRBV4-3 to TRBJ2-1; 9 bases are a match to TRBD2. J was trimmed by 2 bases and V by 3 bases; bases with no gene match: 11. This CDR3 region has 18 residues. Germline CDR1 and CDR2: LGHNA and YSLEER. DNA for the CDR3: TGCGCCAGCAGCCAGGAGGGAATAGCGGGGGCCACCTACAATGAGCAGTTCTTC. Translated, it gives CASSQEGIAGATYNEQFF.

CDR3 in amino acids: CASSLSGGPSSYEQYF. As DNA, the CDR3 is TGCGCCAGCAGCTTGAGCGGGGGCCCTAGCTCCTACGAGCAGTACTTC. The genes are TRBV5-1 and TRBJ2-7; 8 nucleotides match TRBD2. Germline V CDR1 and CDR2: SGHRS, YFSETQ. With 1 base clipped from V and 0 bases from J, the junction kept 6 bases outside the gene matches. This CDR3 has 16 residues.

This chain connects TRBV4-1 to TRBJ1-4; TRBD1 might be the D (6 bases). Trimming took off 5 bases at V and 2 bases at J, with 9 bases between the two ends. CDR3 length: 14 residues. CDR1 MGHRA and CDR2 YSYEKL come from the germline V gene. DNA for the CDR3: TGCGCCAGCAGCGGCAGGGGTACTAATGAAAAACTGTTTTTT. Protein: CASSGRGTNEKLFF.

The CDR3 coding sequence is TGCGCCAGCAGCCAAGGGGACAGATACACAGATACGCAGTATTTT. Translation gives CASSQGDRYTDTQYF. V is TRBV4-3 and J is TRBJ2-3, with 7 bases fitting TRBD1. This CDR3 spans 15 amino acids. V shed 1 base, J shed 2 bases, and the junction held 3 bases outside the gene matches. Germline CDR1 reads LGHNA; CDR2 reads YSLEER.

J is TRBJ2-5 and V is TRBV15; 9 bases fit TRBD1. The CDR3 has 14 amino acids. V dropped 0 bases and J dropped 5; count of bases not matched to a gene: 1. The germline V gene has CDR1 LNHNV and CDR2 YYDKDF (reference sequence). The CDR3 protein is CATSRDGQGETQYF. The CDR3, as DNA: TGTGCCACCAGCAGAGATGGACAGGGGGAGACCCAGTACTTC. Drawing the rest from reference TRBV15 and TRBJ2-5, the complete variable domain is DAMVIQNPRYQVTQFGKPVTLSCSQTLNHNVMYWYQQKSSQAPKLLFHYYDKDFNNEADTPDNFQSRRPNTSFCFLDIRSPGLGDTAMYLCATSRDGQGETQYFGPGTRLLVL.

V and J are TRBV13 and TRBJ2-5; 14 nucleotides agree with TRBD2. TRBJ2-7 explains the end of the DNA better; the J call may be wrong. Germline values: CDR1 PRHDT, CDR2 FYEKMQ (reference sequence). This CDR3 is built from 18 residues. This CDR3 reads CASSQGTSGSIGSYEQYF. For the CDR3, the DNA is TGTGCCAGCAGCCAAGGGACTAGCGGGAGTATAGGGTCCTACGAGCAGTACTTC.

The chain couples TRBV6-5 to TRBJ1-6; no clear D gene. V was pared by 3 bases and J by 13 bases, with 13 bases between. Germline V gene sequence: CDR1 MNHEY, CDR2 SVGAGI. This CDR3 contains 13 residues. The CDR3: CASSYLTFWPLHF. CDR3 DNA sequence: TGTGCCAGCAGTTATTTGACATTTTGGCCCCTCCACTTT.

This clone was detected a few times. The genes are TRBV5-5 and TRBJ1-2; 7 bases fit TRBD1. After removal of 4 bases from V and 6 bases from J, the junction contained 9 bases not matched to a gene. Germline V CDR1 and CDR2: SGHKS, YYEKEE (reference sequence). CDR3 size: 14 residues. CDR3: CASSELQGFDGYTF. The CDR3 DNA is TGTGCCAGCAGCGAGCTACAGGGGTTTGATGGCTACACCTTC.

The sample holds one count of this clone. The rearrangement links TRBV14 to TRBJ2-6, with a weak D call TRBD2 (5 bases). The CDR3 has 17 residues. Germline assignment: CDR1 SGHDN and CDR2 FVKESK. V gave up 3 bases and J gave up 2 bases, with 14 bases separating them. The CDR3 coding sequence is TGTGCCAGCAGCCACGCTTGGGGAGACCCTGGGGCCAACGTCCTGACTTTC. Amino acids: CASSHAWGDPGANVLTF.

The chain joins TRBV11-2 to TRBJ2-7, with 9 nucleotides matching TRBD1. The germline V gene encodes CDR1 SGHAT and CDR2 FQNNGV. The CDR3 runs 13 residues. After removal of 5 bases from V and 3 bases from J, the junction contained 2 bases not matched to a gene. CDR3: CASSPGQGYEQYF. DNA of the CDR3: TGTGCCAGCAGCCCGGGACAGGGCTACGAGCAGTACTTC.

J is TRBJ1-1 and V is TRBV9, with 9 bases that match TRBD1. The trim removed 0 bases at V and 6 bases at J, leaving 6 bases unmatched. CDR3 size: 15 residues. Germline values: CDR1 SGDLS, CDR2 YYNGEE. Here the CDR3 DNA reads TGTGCCAGCAGCGTAGGTACAGGGGGCGATCCTGAAGCTTTCTTT. This encodes CASSVGTGGDPEAFF. Full variable domain (rest looked up from reference TRBV9 and TRBJ1-1): DSGVTQTPKHLITATGQRVTLRCSPRSGDLSVYWYQQSLDQGLQFLIQYYNGEERAKGNILERFSAQQFPDLHSELNLSSLELGDSALYFCASSVGTGGDPEAFFGQGTRLTVV.

The chain joins TRBV7-2 to TRBJ1-2; tentatively, D is TRBD1 (6 bases). CDR1 SGHTA and CDR2 FQGNSA come from the germline V gene. The CDR3 spans 15 residues. The V gene lost 3 bases and the J gene lost 3 bases, with 14 bases spanning the gap. The CDR3 bases are TGTGCCAGCAGCTTGGGACAACTCGTTGACTATGGCTACACCTTC. Protein product: CASSLGQLVDYGYTF.

The chain combines TRBV7-9 with TRBJ2-1, with 13 bases that match TRBD2. Looked up from germline, CDR1 is SEHNR and CDR2 is FQNEAQ (reference sequence). Trimming removed 5 bases from V and 1 base from J; junction bases left unmatched: 5. The CDR3 sequence is 17 residues long. The CDR3 reads CASSPSTSGRSYNEQFF. The CDR3 DNA follows: TGTGCCAGCAGCCCTTCGACTAGCGGGAGGTCCTACAATGAGCAGTTCTTC. The variable domain in full, with the rest retrieved from reference TRBV7-9 and TRBJ2-1, is DTGVSQNPRHKITKRGQNVTFRCDPISEHNRLYWYRQTLGQGPEFLTYFQNEAQLEKSRLLSDRFSAERPKGSFSTLEIQRTEQGDSAMYLCASSPSTSGRSYNEQFFGPGTRLTVL.

The rearrangement joins TRBV5-1 to TRBJ2-2; 7 bases are shared with TRBD2. Germline values: CDR1 SGHRS, CDR2 YFSETQ. The CDR3 totals 14 residues. With 5 bases clipped from V and 4 bases from J, the junction kept 5 bases outside the gene matches. CDR3 amino acids: CASRGGSSTGELFF. The CDR3, as DNA: TGCGCCAGCAGAGGCGGGAGTAGCACCGGGGAGCTGTTTTTT.

V gene TRBV14 combines with J gene TRBJ2-4; TRBD1 agrees at 8 bases. CDR3 length: 13 amino acids. Trimming cost V 4 bases and J 8 bases; bases outside gene matches: 4. Germline V gives CDR1 SGHDN, CDR2 FVKESK. The CDR3 region has the DNA TGTGCCAGCAGCCGCGGACAGGGAGACATTCAGTACTTC. Translated, it gives CASSRGQGDIQYF.

The CDR3 region has the DNA TGTGCCAGCAGTTTAGCGGGAGAAGGTGAGAATGAGCAGTTCTTC. It codes for CASSLAGEGENEQFF. The chain links TRBV28 to TRBJ2-1, with 7 bases lining up with TRBD2. The V segment lost 2 bases and the J segment 7 bases; nucleotides outside the gene matches: 8. There are 15 residues in the CDR3. Germline lookup yields CDR1 MDHEN and CDR2 SYDVKM.

The chain joins TRBV5-1 to TRBJ2-2; no firm D call. This CDR3 comprises 16 residues. The V end lost 0 bases, the J end lost 3 bases, and 12 bases lay between the germline ends. Germline CDR1 SGHRS, CDR2 YFSETQ. The DNA of the CDR3 is TGCGCCAGCAGCTTGGAGGCAGGAATATACACCGGGGAGCTGTTTTTT. Amino acids: CASSLEAGIYTGELFF.

J is TRBJ1-1 and V is TRBV30, with a weak D call TRBD1 (5 bases). The V gene lost 4 bases and the J gene lost 4 bases, with 16 bases spanning the gap. CDR1 GTSNPN and CDR2 SVGIG come from the germline V gene (reference sequence). The CDR3 is 14 amino acids. The CDR3 loop is CAWTASLGGTEAFF. The CDR3 coding sequence is TGTGCCTGGACTGCCTCATTGGGGGGCACTGAAGCTTTCTTT.

The chain joins TRBV29-1 to TRBJ2-7; 8 nucleotides agree with TRBD2. The CDR3 runs to 12 residues. The germline V gene encodes CDR1 SQVTM and CDR2 ANQGSEA. Germline trimming cut 6 bases from V and 5 bases from J; bases unmatched to any gene: 6. The CDR3 spells CSVDREGHEQYF. The DNA for the CDR3 is TGCAGCGTAGACCGGGAGGGCCACGAGCAGTACTTC.

The chain employs TRBV19 and TRBJ2-1, with 15 bases fitting TRBD2. V was pared by 5 bases and J by 14 bases, with 7 bases of the junction left unmatched. Germline CDR1 LNHDA, CDR2 SQIVND (reference sequence). This CDR3 contains 14 residues. CDR3 sequence (DNA): TGTGCCAGTAGTCACGGACTAGCGGGAGGGGAGAAGTTCTTC. The encoded protein is CASSHGLAGGEKFF.

The chain links TRBV7-2 to TRBJ2-5, with 9 bases identical to TRBD1. This CDR3 comprises 13 residues. The V gene's germline CDR1 is SGHTA and CDR2 FQGNSA. The V gene end was trimmed by 5 bases and the J gene end by 4 bases; junction bases not matched to a gene: 2. In nucleotides, the CDR3 is TGTGCCAGCAGCGTGGACAGGGGAGAGACCCAGTACTTC. Its protein is CASSVDRGETQYF.

The V and J genes are TRBV27 and TRBJ1-5, with D possibly TRBD1 on 5 matching bases. Trimming removed 1 base at V and 2 bases at J, with 9 bases between. The CDR3 is 15 amino acids. CDR1 is MNHEY and CDR2 is SMNVEV in the germline V gene (reference sequence). CDR3 DNA sequence: TGTGCCAGCAGTTTATGGGGCGAGGGCAATCAGCCCCAGCATTTT. It encodes CASSLWGEGNQPQHF.

V gene TRBV4-3 combines with J gene TRBJ2-7; 8 positions agree with TRBD2. J was trimmed by 6 bases and V by 0 bases; bases with no gene match: 13. The germline CDR1 and CDR2 sequences are LGHNA and YSLEER. This CDR3 is built from 17 residues. The CDR3 here is CASSQDGSGRTGSEQYF. CDR3 nucleotide sequence: TGCGCCAGCAGCCAAGATGGAAGCGGGAGAACCGGCTCCGAGCAGTACTTC.